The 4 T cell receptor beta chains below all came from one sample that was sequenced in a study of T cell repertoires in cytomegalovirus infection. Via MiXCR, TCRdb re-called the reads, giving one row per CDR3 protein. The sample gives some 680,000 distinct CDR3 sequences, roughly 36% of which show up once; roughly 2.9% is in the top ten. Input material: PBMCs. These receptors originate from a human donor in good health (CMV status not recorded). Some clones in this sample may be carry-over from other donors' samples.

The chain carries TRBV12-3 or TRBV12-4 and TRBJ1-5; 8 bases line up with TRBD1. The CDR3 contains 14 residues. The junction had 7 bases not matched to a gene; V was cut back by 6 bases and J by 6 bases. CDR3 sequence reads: CASRHGQGGQPQHF. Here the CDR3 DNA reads TGTGCCAGCAGACACGGACAGGGTGGTCAGCCCCAGCATTTT.

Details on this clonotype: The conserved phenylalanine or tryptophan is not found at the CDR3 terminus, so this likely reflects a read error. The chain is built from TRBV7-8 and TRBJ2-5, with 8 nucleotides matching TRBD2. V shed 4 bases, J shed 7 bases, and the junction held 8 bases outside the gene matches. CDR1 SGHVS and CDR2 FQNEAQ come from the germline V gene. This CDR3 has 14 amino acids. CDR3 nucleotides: TGTGCCAGCAGCTCAGGGACTAGTATAAGGACCCAGTACTTA. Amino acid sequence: CASSSGTSIRTQYL.

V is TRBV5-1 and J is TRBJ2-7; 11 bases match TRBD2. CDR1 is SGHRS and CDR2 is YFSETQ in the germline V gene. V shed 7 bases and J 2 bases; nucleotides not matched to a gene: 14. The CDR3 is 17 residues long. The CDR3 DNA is TGCGCCAGCCGCTGGAGCTCCGGGACTAGCGGTACCTACGAGCAGTACTTC. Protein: CASRWSSGTSGTYEQYF.

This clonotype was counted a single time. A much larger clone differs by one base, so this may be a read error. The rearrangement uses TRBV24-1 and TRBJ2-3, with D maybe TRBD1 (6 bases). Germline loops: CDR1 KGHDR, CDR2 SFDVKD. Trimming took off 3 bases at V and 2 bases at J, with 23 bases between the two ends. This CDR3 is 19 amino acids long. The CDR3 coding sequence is TGTGCCACCAGTGATATACCGGGACATGGGTTAGGATACACAGATACGCAGTATTTT. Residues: CATSDIPGHGLGYTDTQYF.